This TCR beta chain was profiled in a study of blood T cell repertoires in COVID-19. The wider study: Samples came from the United States, Italy and Spain, spanning acute and convalescent COVID-19. Nucleic acid was either cDNA or gDNA, and it came from T cells, B-cell-depleted T cells, or PBMCs.

This clone has a single count. Authors' processing steps: Estimation of nucleated cell counts was performed using reference gene primer amplification. Data came from immunoSEQ multiplex PCR; TCRdb stores just in-frame clones and leaves some out. V, J and clone size were drawn from that table, and D and trimming were deduced from the DNA. The repertoire consists of under 100,000 clones, with roughly 86% occurring once and the leading ten covering approximately 18%. This TCR came from a human donor in a cohort sampled during active COVID-19. Sequencing was carried out using peripheral blood.

In DNA, the CDR3 is TGTGCCAGCAGCCAGGAAATAGACAGGGGACCTAGCAATCAGCCCCAGCATTTT. Translating it yields CASSQEIDRGPSNQPQHF. The genes are TRBV4-2 and TRBJ1-5; 8 bases line up with TRBD1. The CDR3 has 18 amino acids. Germline V gene lookup returns CDR1 LGHNA and CDR2 YNFKEQ. J gave up 0 bases and V 3 bases, and 10 bases lay outside the gene matches.